Below are 22 T cell receptor beta chains sequenced from a single sample in a study of blood T cells in healthy people across ages. Using a J-beta primer mix together with a sample-barcoded 5' primer, a second PCR was run for roughly 6 to 11 cycles. TCRdb reanalysed the 5' RACE reads using MiXCR and keeps one entry per CDR3 protein. The sample consists of roughly 1.6 million distinct CDR3 sequences, around 35% of them appearing once. Sample: blood. These TCRs come from a woman in her thirties in good health.

J is TRBJ1-5 and V is TRBV30, with a weak D call TRBD1 (5 bases). V was pared by 4 bases and J by 7 bases, with 11 bases between. Germline V CDR1 and CDR2: GTSNPN, SVGIG (reference sequence). CDR3 length: 12 residues. The CDR3 region is CAWNRDDQPQHF. The CDR3 nucleotides read TGTGCCTGGAATAGGGACGACCAGCCCCAGCATTTT.

This clonotype was counted at least ten times. DNA of the CDR3: TGTGCCACCAGTGATTTTGACGGACTAGCGAGTGAGCAGTTCTTC. Protein sequence: CATSDFDGLASEQFF. The chain employs TRBV24-1 and TRBJ2-1; 9 nucleotides match TRBD2. This CDR3 comprises 15 residues. CDR1 KGHDR and CDR2 SFDVKD come from the germline V gene. Losses at the gene ends were 1 base for V and 9 bases for J; bases not matched to a gene: 6.

This rearrangement joins TRBV19 to TRBJ2-7; D not resolved. The V and J ends lost 1 base and 0 bases respectively, with 16 bases between them. Germline loops: CDR1 LNHDA, CDR2 SQIVND (reference sequence). CDR3 length equals 17 residues. The CDR3 region is CASSIAGGGPSSYEQYF. The DNA for the CDR3 is TGTGCCAGTAGTATAGCCGGTGGCGGACCCAGCTCCTACGAGCAGTACTTC.

The V and J genes are TRBV20-1 and TRBJ2-3; the D gene is possibly TRBD1 (6 bases). In germline, CDR1 is DFQATT, CDR2 SNEGSKA (reference sequence). This CDR3 region has 19 residues. V lost 0 bases and J 2 bases, leaving 24 bases between the germline ends. DNA for the CDR3: TGCAGTGCTAGAGATGGGATAACAGGGTACCCCTCAGCCACAGATACGCAGTATTTT. Encoded protein: CSARDGITGYPSATDTQYF.

This clonotype has only a few counts. V usage is TRBV4-1 and J usage is TRBJ1-4; no reliable D call. Trimming took off 4 bases at V and 8 bases at J, with 11 bases between the two ends. The CDR3 has 13 residues. Germline V CDR1 and CDR2: MGHRA, YSYEKL. CDR3 in DNA: TGCGCCAGCAGCCCCCCGTCTGGGGAAAAACTGTTTTTT. Translated: CASSPPSGEKLFF.

This clonotype was seen a handful of times. This chain connects TRBV14 to TRBJ2-1, with 8 bases lining up with TRBD2. Germline CDR1 reads SGHDN; CDR2 reads FVKESK. Trimming removed 4 bases from V and 5 bases from J; junction bases left unmatched: 4. This CDR3 region has 14 residues. This CDR3 is CASSRGGTHNEQFF. CDR3 sequence (DNA): TGTGCCAGCAGCCGCGGGGGGACCCACAATGAGCAGTTCTTC.

V usage is TRBV20-1 and J usage is TRBJ1-1; TRBD1 matches at 8 bases. J gave up 3 bases and V 1 base, and 7 bases lay outside the gene matches. Germline V CDR1 and CDR2: DFQATT, SNEGSKA (reference sequence). The CDR3 has 15 amino acids. The CDR3 nucleotides are TGCAGTGCTAGAGGTGGGACAGGTGGGTACACTGAAGCTTTCTTT. This gives the protein CSARGGTGGYTEAFF.

This clonotype was recorded many times. The rearrangement joins TRBV29-1 to TRBJ2-3; 7 nucleotides align to TRBD2. The V gene end was trimmed by 5 bases and the J gene end by 1 base; junction bases not matched to a gene: 6. The CDR3 totals 14 residues. Germline loops: CDR1 SQVTM, CDR2 ANQGSEA. CDR3 sequence: CSVRSGTGTDTQYF. CDR3 bases: TGCAGCGTTCGAAGCGGGACTGGCACAGATACGCAGTATTTT.

The chain joins TRBV4-1 to TRBJ1-2; D not certain. V dropped 0 bases and J dropped 8 bases, with 19 bases sitting between them. Germline assignment: CDR1 MGHRA and CDR2 YSYEKL. The CDR3 is 16 amino acids. CDR3 sequence (DNA): TGCGCCAGCAGCCAAGATAGGTCGTTTCCCCTCGGCGGCTACACCTTC. As protein: CASSQDRSFPLGGYTF.

This clonotype was recorded many times. The chain combines TRBV7-9 with TRBJ2-1; the D gene is possibly TRBD2 (6 bases). Germline V CDR1 and CDR2: SEHNR, FQNEAQ (reference sequence). The CDR3 is 18 amino acids. The V end was cut by 6 bases, the J end by 4 bases, with 25 bases between. The CDR3 DNA is TGTGCCAGCAGTGGGGGTGCGGGGCGGTCTAAAGGGTACAATGAGCAGTTCTTC. This translates into CASSGGAGRSKGYNEQFF.

There are a few counts of this clonotype. Written as DNA, the CDR3 is TGTGCCAGCAGTAAAACAGGGGGCTCCTACGAGCAGTACTTC. Encoded protein: CASSKTGGSYEQYF. The chain employs TRBV28 and TRBJ2-7, with TRBD1 matching over 8 bases. This CDR3 region has 14 residues. Germline V gene lookup returns CDR1 MDHEN and CDR2 SYDVKM. Trimming at V came to 5 bases and at J to 0 bases, leaving 3 bases not matched to a gene.

The J gene is TRBJ1-1, the V gene TRBV3-1; D might be TRBD1 (5 bases). V lost 0 bases to trimming and J lost 5 bases, with 7 bases between them. This CDR3 is built from 13 residues. CDR1 is LGHDT, CDR2 YNNKEL, per germline (reference sequence). Here the CDR3 DNA reads TGTGCCAGCAGCCAAGAACAGGCGACTGAAGCTTTCTTT. Its translation: CASSQEQATEAFF.

On this clonotype: The germline gene is not matched at one end of the junction; a read error may be the cause. The J gene is TRBJ2-1, the V gene TRBV12-3 or TRBV12-4, with 8 bases lining up with TRBD2. This CDR3 is 14 amino acids long. CDR3 in DNA: TGTGCCAGCAGATTAGCGGGAATCGACAATGAGCAGTTCTTC. Its protein product is CASRLAGIDNEQFF.

J is TRBJ1-1 and V is TRBV27; weak D call: TRBD1 (5 bases). CDR1 is MNHEY, CDR2 SMNVEV, per germline (reference sequence). V was pared by 7 bases and J by 5 bases, with 14 bases between. The CDR3 length is 13 residues. The CDR3 here is CASTRVGGTEAFF. CDR3 nucleotides: TGTGCCAGCACCCGAGTCGGGGGGACTGAAGCTTTCTTT.

The sample holds many counts of this clonotype. The chain is built from TRBV7-2 and TRBJ2-1, with D uncertain. V was trimmed by 1 base and J by 5 bases, leaving 12 bases between them. Germline V gene lookup returns CDR1 SGHTA and CDR2 FQGNSA. This CDR3 has 15 amino acids. The CDR3 coding sequence is TGTGCCAGCAGCTTAGGGGCTAGAGCCAACAATGAGCAGTTCTTC. Amino acid sequence: CASSLGARANNEQFF.

The rearrangement links TRBV6-1 to TRBJ1-2, with TRBD1 as a possible D gene (6 bases). The CDR3 runs to 15 residues. Germline CDR1 and CDR2: MNHNS and SASEGT. Trimming cost V 1 base and J 3 bases, with 12 bases left between them. CDR3 sequence: CASSEEEGGDYGYTF. As DNA, the CDR3 is TGTGCCAGCAGTGAAGAAGAGGGGGGAGACTATGGCTACACCTTC.

This clonotype was detected a few times. The genes are TRBV2 and TRBJ2-7; D may be TRBD1 or TRBD2 (5 bases each). Germline V lookup: CDR1 SNHLY, CDR2 FYNNEI. This CDR3 spans 15 amino acids. Trimming shortened V by 6 bases and J by 5 bases, and 20 bases separated the two germline ends. CDR3 in amino acids: CASRSGLWIEDEQYF. The CDR3 region has the DNA TGTGCCAGCAGATCGGGGCTCTGGATTGAAGACGAGCAGTACTTC.

This clonotype was recorded a few times. V usage is TRBV15 and J usage is TRBJ2-2; 8 bases agree with TRBD1. The CDR3 is made up of 19 amino acids. Per the germline V gene, CDR1 is LNHNV and CDR2 is YYDKDF (reference sequence). After removal of 4 bases from V and 4 bases from J, the junction contained 17 bases not matched to a gene. The CDR3 here is CATSIWTGPGLERTGELFF. The CDR3 bases are TGTGCCACCAGCATATGGACAGGGCCGGGGCTAGAACGCACCGGGGAGCTGTTTTTT.

There are a few counts of this clonotype. V usage is TRBV20-1 and J usage is TRBJ2-5; 8 bases are shared with TRBD2. Losses at the gene ends were 4 bases for V and 2 bases for J; bases not matched to a gene: 3. Germline CDR1 DFQATT, CDR2 SNEGSKA (reference sequence). The CDR3 consists of 13 residues. Here the CDR3 DNA reads TGCAGTGCTACGCGGGGGGATCAAGAGACCCAGTACTTC. It encodes CSATRGDQETQYF.

This clonotype has just a few counts. The chain carries TRBV5-1 and TRBJ2-1; 8 nucleotides match TRBD1. The CDR3 runs 14 residues. The germline V gene encodes CDR1 SGHRS and CDR2 YFSETQ. The V gene end was trimmed by 4 bases and the J gene end by 3 bases; junction bases not matched to a gene: 3. CDR3 residues: CASSKGTGYNEQFF. CDR3 coding DNA: TGCGCCAGCAGCAAAGGGACAGGCTACAATGAGCAGTTCTTC.

This clonotype was detected only a few times. The chain has TRBV7-9 and TRBJ2-7, with D perhaps TRBD1 or TRBD2 (5 bases each). The CDR3 has 15 amino acids. V dropped 4 bases and J dropped 3 bases, with 16 bases sitting between them. Per the germline V gene, CDR1 is SEHNR and CDR2 is FQNEAQ (reference sequence). For the CDR3, the DNA is TGTGCCAGCAGCTCCCTAGGGGAGCGCGACTACGAGCAGTACTTC. It is translated as CASSSLGERDYEQYF.

The V gene is TRBV3-1, the J gene TRBJ2-7; 11 positions match TRBD1. The CDR3 extends over 15 amino acids. Losses at the gene ends were 3 bases for V and 10 bases for J; bases not matched to a gene: 11. The germline V gene has CDR1 LGHDT and CDR2 YNNKEL (reference sequence). The CDR3 DNA is TGTGCCAGCAGCCATACCGGGACAGGGGGGGAGGCCCAGTACTTC. Translation gives CASSHTGTGGEAQYF.